Sequencing of this T cell receptor (beta chain) was carried out in a study of cytomegalovirus exposure and HLA in healthy donors. PCR amplification relied on 60 Vbeta primers (plus 13 Jbeta primers). Assay: immunoSEQ multiplex PCR; the TCRdb copy retains only in-frame clones and omits some. The sample yields roughly 40,000 clones, 50% to 55% seen once. The table lists this clone with a few counts. Its antigen remains unknown. General study results and limits: Despite most TCR sequences being rare, some public TCRs occurred in many donors.

Germline V CDR1 and CDR2: SGHRS, YFSETQ. This CDR3 region has 19 residues. With V trimmed by 1 base and J by 1 base, 6 bases remained unmatched. The chain recombines TRBV5-1 with TRBJ2-3; 16 positions agree with TRBD2. Specimen: PBMCs. This receptor was obtained from a human donor in good health. The CDR3 DNA sequence: TGCGCCAGCAGCTTGTGGGGACTAGCGGGGGGGGCTGGCACAGATACGCAGTATTTT. This gives the protein CASSLWGLAGGAGTDTQYF. The full variable domain, rest sourced from reference TRBV5-1 and TRBJ2-3, is KAGVTQTPRYLIKTRGQQVTLSCSPISGHRSVSWYQQTPGQGLQFLFEYFSETQRNKGNFPGRFSGRQFSNSRSEMNVSTLELGDSALYLCASSLWGLAGGAGTDTQYFGPGTRLTVL.